Shown below are 5 T cell receptor beta chains from a single sample sequenced in a study of shared clonotypes between healthy human individuals. Data came from immunoSEQ multiplex PCR; TCRdb stores just in-frame clones and leaves some out. Counted here are 2.3 million or so clones, more than 85% occurring once; the ten biggest clones make up 0.39%. The sample taken for sequencing was naive CD4+ T cells from PBMCs. The subset denotes: CD45RA+ positively selected. These receptors all come from a man aged 18 to 35 in good health. Some clones in this sample may be carry-over from other donors' samples.

With regard to this clone: Other DNA sequences of this sample code for an identical CDR3. The CDR3 reads CASSRASIYNEQFF. CDR3 nucleotides: TGTGCCAGCAGCCGAGCTAGCATCTACAATGAGCAGTTCTTC. The chain recombines TRBV9 with TRBJ2-1, with a tentative D call TRBD2 (5 bases). Germline CDR1 SGDLS, CDR2 YYNGEE. CDR3 length equals 14 residues. Trimming pared 4 bases from V and 3 bases from J, leaving 11 bases between.

V and J are TRBV4-3 and TRBJ1-1; TRBD1 might be the D (6 bases). Trimming stripped 0 bases from V and 1 base from J, with 15 bases between. This CDR3 is 17 amino acids long. Germline V lookup: CDR1 LGHNA, CDR2 YSLEER. For the CDR3, the DNA is TGCGCCAGCAGCCAAGAAAGGCTAGGACAGACGAACACTGAAGCTTTCTTT. It translates to CASSQERLGQTNTEAFF.

The chain joins TRBV5-1 to TRBJ1-4; 9 bases align to TRBD1. Trimming at V came to 2 bases and at J to 6 bases, leaving 8 bases not matched to a gene. Looked up from germline, CDR1 is SGHRS and CDR2 is YFSETQ. The CDR3 covers 16 residues. The CDR3 DNA is TGCGCCAGCAGCTTCCGGACGGGACAGGGCCATGAAAAACTGTTTTTT. Amino acid sequence: CASSFRTGQGHEKLFF.

V is TRBV28 and J is TRBJ2-2; D possibly corresponds to TRBD1 (5 bases). Germline CDR1 reads MDHEN; CDR2 reads SYDVKM. This CDR3 is 14 amino acids long. Trimming left V 9 bases short and J 3 bases short, with 14 bases between. Here the CDR3 DNA reads TGTGCCAGTGAAATGACAGTATACACCGGGGAGCTGTTTTTT. This gives the protein CASEMTVYTGELFF.

The rearrangement links TRBV5-1 to TRBJ1-4; D is perhaps TRBD1 (6 bases). Germline V gene data show CDR1 as SGHRS and CDR2 as YFSETQ. The CDR3 totals 15 residues. Trimming took 4 bases from V and 3 from J, leaving 13 bases between them. CDR3 DNA: TGCGCCAGCAGCCTCAAAGGGGGAGCTAATGAAAAACTGTTTTTT. It encodes CASSLKGGANEKLFF.